This T cell receptor (beta chain) was obtained from a study of cytomegalovirus exposure and HLA in healthy donors. General study findings and limits: Rarity marked most TCR sequences, yet some public TCRs occurred in many donors. For most TCR beta V segments, an earlier analysis put the productive rate at about 90% or about 30% of the time. Sequencing probably produced one cluster of sequence variants that were highly shared. Later analysis placed DRB1 highest and HLA-C lowest in TCR association rates, which differed by HLA locus.

CDR3 size: 14 residues. Germline V lookup: CDR1 MDHEN, CDR2 SYDVKM. Trimming removed 3 bases from V and 4 bases from J, with 13 bases in between. The PCR made use of 60 Vbeta and 13 Jbeta primers. Sequenced by immunoSEQ multiplex PCR; TCRdb stores in-frame clones only, minus some. The sample table sets out over 65,000 clones. Worth noting for this clone: The antigen is undetermined.

Sequenced: PBMCs. The origin of this receptor is a woman in her twenties or thirties in good health and CMV-seronegative. The V and J genes are TRBV28 and TRBJ2-7; perhaps TRBD2 as D (6 bases). The CDR3 bases are TGTGCCAGCAGTTTCACAGGCGGGAAATACGAGCAGTACTTC. Protein sequence: CASSFTGGKYEQYF. The full variable domain, completed using reference TRBV28 and TRBJ2-7, is DVKVTQSSRYLVKRTGEKVFLECVQDMDHENMFWYRQDPGLGLRLIYFSYDVKMKEKGDIPEGYSVSREKKERFSLILESASTNQTSMYLCASSFTGGKYEQYFGPGTRLTVT.